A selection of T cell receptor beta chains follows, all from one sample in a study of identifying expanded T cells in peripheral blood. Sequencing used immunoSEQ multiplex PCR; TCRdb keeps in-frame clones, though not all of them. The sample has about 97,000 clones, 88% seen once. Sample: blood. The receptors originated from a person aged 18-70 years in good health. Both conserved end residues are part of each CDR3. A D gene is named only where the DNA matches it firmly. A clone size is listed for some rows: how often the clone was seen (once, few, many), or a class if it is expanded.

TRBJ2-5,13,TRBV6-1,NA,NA,CASSEYGGETQYF,TGTGCCAGCAGTGAATACGGGGGAGAGACCCAGTACTTC
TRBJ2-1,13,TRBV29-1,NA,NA,CSVDTASYNEQFF,TGCAGCGTGGATACAGCTTCTTACAATGAGCAGTTCTTC
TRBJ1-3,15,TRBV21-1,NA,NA,CASSKRTDSGNTIYF,TGTGCCAGCAGCAAACGGACAGACTCTGGAAACACCATATATTTT
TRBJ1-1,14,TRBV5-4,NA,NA,CASSVGGSNTEAFF,TGTGCCAGCAGCGTTGGTGGCTCGAACACTGAAGCTTTCTTT
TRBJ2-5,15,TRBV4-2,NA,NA,CASSQAPSLQETQYF,TGTGCCAGCAGCCAAGCCCCTAGCCTCCAAGAGACCCAGTACTTC
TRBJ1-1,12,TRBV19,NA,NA,CASKTVGTEAFF,TGTGCCAGTAAGACAGTTGGGACTGAAGCTTTCTTT
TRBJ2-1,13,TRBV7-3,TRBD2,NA,CASSPPGGDEQFF,TGTGCCAGCAGCCCGCCTGGGGGGGATGAGCAGTTCTTC
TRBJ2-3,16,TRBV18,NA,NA,CASSPKRTVSTDTQYF,TGTGCCAGCTCACCAAAACGGACAGTTAGCACAGATACGCAGTATTTT
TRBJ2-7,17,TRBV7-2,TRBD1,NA,CASSLAGTGRFPYEQYF,TGTGCCAGCAGCTTAGCGGGGACAGGGAGGTTCCCCTACGAGCAGTACTTC
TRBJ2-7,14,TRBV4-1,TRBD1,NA,CASSPSDRDYEQYF,TGCGCCAGCAGCCCATCAGACAGGGACTACGAGCAGTACTTC
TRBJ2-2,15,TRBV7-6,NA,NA,CASSLALINTGELFF,TGTGCCAGCAGCTTGGCGCTGATTAACACCGGGGAGCTGTTTTTT
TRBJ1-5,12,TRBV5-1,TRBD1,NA,CASSTGQGPQHF,TGCGCCAGCAGCACAGGACAGGGGCCCCAGCATTTT
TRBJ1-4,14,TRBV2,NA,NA,CASRVPGPNEKLFF,TGTGCCAGCAGGGTCCCGGGACCTAATGAAAAACTGTTTTTT
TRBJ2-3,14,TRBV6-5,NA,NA,CASSQRLSTDTQYF,TGTGCCAGCAGTCAACGACTAAGCACAGATACGCAGTATTTT
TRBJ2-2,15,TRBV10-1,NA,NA,CASSGDTSNTGELFF,TGCGCCAGCAGTGGGGACACTTCGAACACCGGGGAGCTGTTTTTT
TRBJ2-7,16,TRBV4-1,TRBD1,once,CASSHEPKDRSYEQYF,TGCGCCAGCAGCCACGAACCCAAGGACAGGAGCTACGAGCAGTACTTC
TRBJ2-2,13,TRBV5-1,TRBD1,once,CASSATGAGELFF,TGCGCCAGCAGCGCGACAGGGGCCGGGGAGCTGTTTTTT
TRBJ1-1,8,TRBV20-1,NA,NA,CSATEAFF,TGCAGTGCTACTGAAGCTTTCTTT
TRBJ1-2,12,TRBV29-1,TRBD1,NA,CSGGSRGDGYTF,TGCAGCGGAGGAAGCAGGGGGGACGGCTACACCTTC
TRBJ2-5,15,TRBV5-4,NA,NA,CASSLGVRNQETQYF,TGTGCCAGCAGCTTGGGAGTCAGGAATCAAGAGACCCAGTACTTC
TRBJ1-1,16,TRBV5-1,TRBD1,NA,CASSPSPGQGDPEAFF,TGCGCCAGCAGCCCATCGCCGGGACAGGGGGATCCTGAAGCTTTCTTT
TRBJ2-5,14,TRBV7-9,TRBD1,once,CASSTGQETETQYF,TGTGCCAGCAGCACTGGACAGGAGACGGAGACCCAGTACTTC
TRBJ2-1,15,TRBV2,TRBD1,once,CASSGGTGSGHEQFF,TGTGCCAGCAGTGGGGGGACAGGGAGTGGGCATGAGCAGTTCTTC
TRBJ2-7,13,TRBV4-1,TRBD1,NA,CASSKRTGDEQYF,TGCGCCAGCAGCAAAAGGACAGGGGACGAGCAGTACTTC
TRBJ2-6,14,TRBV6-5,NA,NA,CASGEGPGANVLTF,TGTGCCAGCGGGGAAGGCCCTGGGGCCAACGTCCTGACTTTC
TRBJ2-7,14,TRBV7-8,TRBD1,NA,CASSPGQGVIEQYF,TGTGCCAGCAGCCCTGGACAGGGAGTGATCGAGCAGTACTTC
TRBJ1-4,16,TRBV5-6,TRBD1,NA,CASSLLRQGGYEKLFF,TGTGCCAGCAGCCTCCTTCGACAGGGGGGATATGAAAAACTGTTTTTT